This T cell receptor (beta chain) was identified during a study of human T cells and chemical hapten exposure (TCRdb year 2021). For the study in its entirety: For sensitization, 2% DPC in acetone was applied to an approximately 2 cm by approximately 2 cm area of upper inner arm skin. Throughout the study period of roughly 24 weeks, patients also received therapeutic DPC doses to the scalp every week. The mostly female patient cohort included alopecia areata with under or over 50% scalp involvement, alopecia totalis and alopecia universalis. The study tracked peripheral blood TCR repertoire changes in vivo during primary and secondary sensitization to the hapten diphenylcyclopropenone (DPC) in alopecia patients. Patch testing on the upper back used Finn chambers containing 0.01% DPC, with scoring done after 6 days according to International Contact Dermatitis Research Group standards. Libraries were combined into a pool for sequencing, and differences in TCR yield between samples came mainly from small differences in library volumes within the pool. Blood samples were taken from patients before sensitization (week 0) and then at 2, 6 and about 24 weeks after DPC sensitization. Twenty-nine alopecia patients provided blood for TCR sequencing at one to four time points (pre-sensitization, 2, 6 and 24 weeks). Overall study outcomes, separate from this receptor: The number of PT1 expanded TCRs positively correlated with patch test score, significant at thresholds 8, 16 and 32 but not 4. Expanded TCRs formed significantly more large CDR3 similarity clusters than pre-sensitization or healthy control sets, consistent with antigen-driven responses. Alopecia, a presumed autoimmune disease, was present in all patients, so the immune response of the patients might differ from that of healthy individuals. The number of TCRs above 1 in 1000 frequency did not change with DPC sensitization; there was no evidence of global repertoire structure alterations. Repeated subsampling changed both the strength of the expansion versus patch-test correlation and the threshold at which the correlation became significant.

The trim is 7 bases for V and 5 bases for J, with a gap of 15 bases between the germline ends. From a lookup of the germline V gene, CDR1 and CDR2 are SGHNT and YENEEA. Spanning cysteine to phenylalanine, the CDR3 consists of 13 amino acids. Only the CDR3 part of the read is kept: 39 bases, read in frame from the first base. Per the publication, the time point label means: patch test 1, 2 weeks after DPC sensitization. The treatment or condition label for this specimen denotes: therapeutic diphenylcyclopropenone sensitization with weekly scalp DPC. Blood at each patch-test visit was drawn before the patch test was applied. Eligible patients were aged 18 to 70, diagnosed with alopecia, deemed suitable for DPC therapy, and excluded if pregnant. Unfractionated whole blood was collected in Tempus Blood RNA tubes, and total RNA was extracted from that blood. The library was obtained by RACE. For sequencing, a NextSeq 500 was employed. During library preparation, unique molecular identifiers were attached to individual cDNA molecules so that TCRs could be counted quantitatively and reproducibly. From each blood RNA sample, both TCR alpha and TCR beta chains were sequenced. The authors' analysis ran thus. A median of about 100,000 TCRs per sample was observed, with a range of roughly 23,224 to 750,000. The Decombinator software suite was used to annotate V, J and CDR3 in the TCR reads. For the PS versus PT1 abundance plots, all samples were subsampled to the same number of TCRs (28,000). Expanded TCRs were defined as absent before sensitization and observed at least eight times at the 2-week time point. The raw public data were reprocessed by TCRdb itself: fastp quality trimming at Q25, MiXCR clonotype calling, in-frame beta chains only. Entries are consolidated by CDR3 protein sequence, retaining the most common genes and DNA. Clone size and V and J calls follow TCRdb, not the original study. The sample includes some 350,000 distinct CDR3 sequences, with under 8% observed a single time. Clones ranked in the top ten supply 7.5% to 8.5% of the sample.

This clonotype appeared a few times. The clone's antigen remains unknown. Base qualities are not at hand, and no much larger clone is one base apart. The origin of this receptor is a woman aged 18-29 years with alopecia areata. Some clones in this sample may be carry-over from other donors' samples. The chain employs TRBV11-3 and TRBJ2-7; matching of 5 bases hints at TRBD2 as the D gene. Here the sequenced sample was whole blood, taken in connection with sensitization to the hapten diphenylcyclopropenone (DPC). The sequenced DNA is TGTGCCAGCACCCCCCGGGATGCGAACGAGCAGTACTTC. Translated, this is CASTPRDANEQYF.